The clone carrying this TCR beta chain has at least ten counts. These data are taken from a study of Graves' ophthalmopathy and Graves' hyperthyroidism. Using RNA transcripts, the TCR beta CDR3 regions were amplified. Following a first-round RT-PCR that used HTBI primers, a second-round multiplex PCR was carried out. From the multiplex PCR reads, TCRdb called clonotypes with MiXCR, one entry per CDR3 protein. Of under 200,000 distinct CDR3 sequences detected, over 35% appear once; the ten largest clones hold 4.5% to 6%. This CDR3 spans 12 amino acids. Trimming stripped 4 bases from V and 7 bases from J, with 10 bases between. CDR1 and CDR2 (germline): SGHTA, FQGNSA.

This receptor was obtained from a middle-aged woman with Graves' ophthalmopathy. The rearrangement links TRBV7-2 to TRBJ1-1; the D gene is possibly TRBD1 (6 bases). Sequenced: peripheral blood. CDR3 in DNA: TGTGCCAGCAGCTCAGGAGGGGGTGAAGCTTTCTTT. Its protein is CASSSGGGEAFF.